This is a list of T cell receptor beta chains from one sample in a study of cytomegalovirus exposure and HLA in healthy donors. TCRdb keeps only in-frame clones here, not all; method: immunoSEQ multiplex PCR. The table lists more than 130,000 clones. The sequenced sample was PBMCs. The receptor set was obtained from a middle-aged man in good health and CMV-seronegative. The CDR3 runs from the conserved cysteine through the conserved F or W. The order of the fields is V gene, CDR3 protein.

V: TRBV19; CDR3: CASSSTGNSYEQYF
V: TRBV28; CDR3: CASSFHGGGMNTEAFF
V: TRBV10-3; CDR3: CAIRTIYTGELFF
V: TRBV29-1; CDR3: CSVGDRINYGYTF
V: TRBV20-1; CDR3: CSARDRRGYTF
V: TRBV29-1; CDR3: CSFWGGSETQYF
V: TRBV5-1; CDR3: CASSLTTSGLEGYTF
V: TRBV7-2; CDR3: CASSYGTNQPQHF
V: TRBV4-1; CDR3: CASSQDQGQGLPSANYGYTF
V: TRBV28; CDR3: CASSLGGGPVETQYF
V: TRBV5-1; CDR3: CASSAGTPEAFF
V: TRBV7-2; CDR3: CASSPTLAGGQDTQYF
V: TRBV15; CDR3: CATSRGSGVRNEQFF
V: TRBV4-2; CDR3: CASSQGDGGTTQYF
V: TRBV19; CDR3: CASSRDSESPLHF
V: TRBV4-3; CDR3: CASSQEGHRPAGELFF
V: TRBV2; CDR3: CASSEAGQGARGYTF
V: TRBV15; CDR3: CATHRQGMTDTQYF
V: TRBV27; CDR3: CASSSISVINEQFF
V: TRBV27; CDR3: CASSFHGTAETQYF
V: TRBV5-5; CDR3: CASSLTTRGPDTQYF
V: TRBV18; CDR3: CASSPIGDEQFF
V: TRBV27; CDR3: CASSPGGRGTRLTEAFF
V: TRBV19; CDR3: CASSTGQTNTGELFF
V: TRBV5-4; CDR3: CASSYHQDTEAFF
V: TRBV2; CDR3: CASSRPGTDLYGYTF
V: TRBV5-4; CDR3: CASSGQGDGYTF
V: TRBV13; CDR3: CASSLFRTGNTGELFF
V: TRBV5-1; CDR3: CASSLASGTNYGYTF
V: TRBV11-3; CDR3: CASSLWGRTGELFF
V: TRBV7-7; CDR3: CASSLGEKGEQYF
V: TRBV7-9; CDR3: CASSLDRGSEKLFF
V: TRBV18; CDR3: CASSPVGGGYEQYF
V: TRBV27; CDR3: CASRRGQGAYERYF
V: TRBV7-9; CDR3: CASSFSDHEAFF
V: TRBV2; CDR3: CASSHNRDPPGGEQYF
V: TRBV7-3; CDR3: CASSPPPGLETTGELFF
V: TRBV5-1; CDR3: CASTQNPQGKANYGYTF
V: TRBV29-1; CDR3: CSVEETPRGYGYTF
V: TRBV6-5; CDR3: CASRLGGGNYGYTF